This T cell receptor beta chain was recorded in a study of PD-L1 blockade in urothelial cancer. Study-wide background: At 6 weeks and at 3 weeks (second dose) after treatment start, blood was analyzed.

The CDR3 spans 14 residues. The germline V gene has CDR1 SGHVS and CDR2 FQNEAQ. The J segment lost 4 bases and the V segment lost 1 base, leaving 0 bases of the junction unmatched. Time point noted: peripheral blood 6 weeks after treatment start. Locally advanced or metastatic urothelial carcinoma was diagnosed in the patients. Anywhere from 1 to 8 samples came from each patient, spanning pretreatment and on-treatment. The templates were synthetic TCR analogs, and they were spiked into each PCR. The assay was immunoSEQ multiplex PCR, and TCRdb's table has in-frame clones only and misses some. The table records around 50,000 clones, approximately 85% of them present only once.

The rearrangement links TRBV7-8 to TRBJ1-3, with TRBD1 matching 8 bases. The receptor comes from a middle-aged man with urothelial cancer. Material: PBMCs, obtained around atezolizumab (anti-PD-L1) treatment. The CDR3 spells CASSLGDRGNTIYF. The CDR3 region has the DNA TGTGCCAGCAGCTTAGGGGACAGGGGAAACACCATATATTTT.